The rows below give T cell receptor beta chains drawn from one sample of a study of beta chain features in type 1 diabetes. Clones were sequenced by immunoSEQ multiplex PCR, and TCRdb holds only the in-frame ones, with some missing. The sample includes under 900,000 clones, 15% to 20% of them seen just once. Input material: naive CD4+ T cells from blood. These receptors originate from a woman aged 18-29 years in good health. Both conserved end residues are part of each CDR3. D genes are given only for firm matches. Clone size is given for some rows only: seen once, a few or many times, or a class if the clone is expanded.

d_call: NA; v_call: TRBV7-2; clone_size: few; j_call: TRBJ2-7; cdr3_aa: CASSARVTYEQYF; cdr3_nt: TGTGCCAGCAGCGCACGAGTAACCTACGAGCAGTACTTC
d_call: NA; v_call: TRBV7-2; clone_size: few; j_call: TRBJ2-7; cdr3_aa: CASSRRNYEQYF; cdr3_nt: TGTGCCAGCAGCCGAAGGAACTACGAGCAGTACTTC
d_call: NA; v_call: TRBV28; clone_size: few; j_call: TRBJ2-1; cdr3_aa: CASSFPGPFEQFF; cdr3_nt: TGTGCCAGCAGTTTTCCGGGGCCCTTTGAGCAGTTCTTC
d_call: TRBD1; v_call: TRBV7-2; clone_size: few; j_call: TRBJ2-5; cdr3_aa: CASTRGTGKETQYF; cdr3_nt: TGTGCCAGCACTCGGGGGACAGGGAAAGAGACCCAGTACTTC
d_call: NA; v_call: TRBV4-3; clone_size: NA; j_call: TRBJ2-7; cdr3_aa: CASSQDRASRPDEQYF; cdr3_nt: TGCGCCAGCAGCCAAGATAGGGCTTCCCGTCCCGACGAGCAGTACTTC
d_call: NA; v_call: TRBV15; clone_size: few; j_call: TRBJ1-5; cdr3_aa: CATSRDLSNNQPQHF; cdr3_nt: TGTGCCACCAGCAGAGATTTGTCAAACAATCAGCCCCAGCATTTT
d_call: NA; v_call: TRBV2; clone_size: few; j_call: TRBJ2-1; cdr3_aa: CASSQEVEPYNEQFF; cdr3_nt: TGTGCCAGCAGCCAAGAGGTAGAACCCTACAATGAGCAGTTCTTC
d_call: NA; v_call: TRBV5-8; clone_size: NA; j_call: TRBJ2-5; cdr3_aa: CASSVWIGRKRVEETQYF; cdr3_nt: TGTGCCAGCAGCGTTTGGATAGGACGGAAAAGGGTTGAAGAGACCCAGTACTTC
d_call: TRBD1; v_call: TRBV4-1; clone_size: NA; j_call: TRBJ1-1; cdr3_aa: CASSQSPIGTGGEAFF; cdr3_nt: TGCGCCAGCAGCCAGTCCCCCATCGGGACAGGGGGGGAAGCTTTCTTT
d_call: NA; v_call: TRBV27; clone_size: few; j_call: TRBJ2-3; cdr3_aa: CASRPAFLALGDTQYF; cdr3_nt: TGTGCCAGCCGTCCTGCCTTTCTAGCGTTGGGAGATACGCAGTATTTT
d_call: NA; v_call: TRBV28; clone_size: few; j_call: TRBJ2-5; cdr3_aa: CASSFSTGTQEETQYF; cdr3_nt: TGTGCCAGCAGTTTCTCCACCGGGACACAAGAAGAGACCCAGTACTTC
d_call: NA; v_call: TRBV6-6; clone_size: few; j_call: TRBJ1-4; cdr3_aa: CASRPREVDEKLFF; cdr3_nt: TGTGCCAGCAGGCCTAGGGAGGTGGATGAAAAACTGTTTTTT
d_call: TRBD1; v_call: TRBV4-2; clone_size: once; j_call: TRBJ2-7; cdr3_aa: CASSQNTGGSSYEQYF; cdr3_nt: TGTGCCAGCAGCCAAAACACAGGGGGCTCATCCTACGAGCAGTACTTC
d_call: TRBD2; v_call: TRBV4-2; clone_size: NA; j_call: TRBJ2-2; cdr3_aa: CASSRAPLAGRGTGELFF; cdr3_nt: TGTGCCAGCAGCCGCGCCCCTTTAGCGGGACGGGGCACCGGGGAGCTGTTTTTT
d_call: TRBD2; v_call: TRBV11-1; clone_size: few; j_call: TRBJ2-2; cdr3_aa: CASSPSVTSGMNTGELFF; cdr3_nt: TGTGCCAGCAGCCCGAGTGTGACTAGCGGGATGAACACCGGGGAGCTGTTTTTT
d_call: TRBD1; v_call: TRBV15; clone_size: NA; j_call: TRBJ1-5; cdr3_aa: CATSKGAPNNQPQHF; cdr3_nt: TGTGCCACCAGCAAGGGGGCCCCAAACAATCAGCCCCAGCATTTT
d_call: NA; v_call: TRBV7-9; clone_size: few; j_call: TRBJ2-2; cdr3_aa: CASSLGRGSTGELFF; cdr3_nt: TGTGCCAGCAGCTTAGGCCGGGGGAGCACCGGGGAGCTGTTTTTT
d_call: TRBD2; v_call: TRBV9; clone_size: few; j_call: TRBJ2-2; cdr3_aa: CASSVFGLEYANTGELFF; cdr3_nt: TGTGCCAGCAGCGTCTTCGGACTAGAATACGCGAACACCGGGGAGCTGTTTTTT
d_call: NA; v_call: TRBV7-8; clone_size: few; j_call: TRBJ2-5; cdr3_aa: CASSTSQGPLQETQYF; cdr3_nt: TGTGCCAGCAGCACCTCACAGGGACCCCTCCAAGAGACCCAGTACTTC
d_call: TRBD2; v_call: TRBV7-2; clone_size: few; j_call: TRBJ2-1; cdr3_aa: CASSLPSSGRGLEQFF; cdr3_nt: TGTGCCAGCAGCTTACCTTCTAGCGGGAGGGGGTTAGAGCAGTTCTTC
d_call: TRBD1; v_call: TRBV18; clone_size: few; j_call: TRBJ1-1; cdr3_aa: CASSQLAGGAYTEAFF; cdr3_nt: TGTGCCAGCTCACAGCTTGCAGGGGGCGCCTACACTGAAGCTTTCTTT
d_call: NA; v_call: TRBV7-2; clone_size: NA; j_call: TRBJ1-1; cdr3_aa: CASSLLGGRNTEAFF; cdr3_nt: TGTGCCAGCAGCTTGTTGGGGGGCCGGAACACTGAAGCTTTCTTT
d_call: TRBD1; v_call: TRBV5-6; clone_size: NA; j_call: TRBJ2-5; cdr3_aa: CASSLRQGGETQYF; cdr3_nt: TGTGCCAGCAGCTTAAGACAGGGTGGAGAGACCCAGTACTTC
d_call: TRBD2; v_call: TRBV6-1; clone_size: few; j_call: TRBJ2-5; cdr3_aa: CATRTSGQETQYF; cdr3_nt: TGTGCCACCAGGACTAGCGGACAAGAGACCCAGTACTTC
d_call: NA; v_call: TRBV7-9; clone_size: few; j_call: TRBJ1-1; cdr3_aa: CASSLWGNTEAFF; cdr3_nt: TGTGCCAGCAGCTTGTGGGGGAACACTGAAGCTTTCTTT
d_call: TRBD1; v_call: TRBV5-4; clone_size: few; j_call: TRBJ2-5; cdr3_aa: CASSTGQKQETQYF; cdr3_nt: TGTGCCAGCAGCACGGGACAGAAACAAGAGACCCAGTACTTC
d_call: NA; v_call: TRBV12-5; clone_size: few; j_call: TRBJ2-2; cdr3_aa: CASGFSGRNTGELFF; cdr3_nt: TGTGCTAGTGGTTTTTCGGGACGTAACACCGGGGAGCTGTTTTTT
d_call: NA; v_call: TRBV4-3; clone_size: few; j_call: TRBJ1-1; cdr3_aa: CASSQVPGLNTEAFF; cdr3_nt: TGCGCCAGCAGCCAAGTTCCAGGGCTTAACACTGAAGCTTTCTTT
d_call: NA; v_call: TRBV2; clone_size: NA; j_call: TRBJ1-4; cdr3_aa: CASNRGVNEKLFF; cdr3_nt: TGTGCCAGCAACAGAGGAGTTAATGAAAAACTGTTTTTT
d_call: NA; v_call: TRBV4-1; clone_size: NA; j_call: TRBJ2-5; cdr3_aa: CASSQAGSARHEETQYF; cdr3_nt: TGCGCCAGCAGCCAAGCGGGGTCGGCGAGGCATGAAGAGACCCAGTACTTC
d_call: NA; v_call: TRBV10-3; clone_size: few; j_call: TRBJ2-3; cdr3_aa: CATGGDGKNTDTQYF; cdr3_nt: TGTGCCACAGGGGGGGACGGGAAAAATACAGATACGCAGTATTTT
d_call: TRBD1; v_call: TRBV6-1; clone_size: few; j_call: TRBJ1-5; cdr3_aa: CASRDRGTGSQPQHF; cdr3_nt: TGTGCCAGCAGAGACAGAGGGACAGGGAGTCAGCCCCAGCATTTT
d_call: NA; v_call: TRBV28; clone_size: few; j_call: TRBJ1-2; cdr3_aa: CASSLAGYGYTF; cdr3_nt: TGTGCCAGCAGTTTAGCGGGTTATGGCTACACCTTC
d_call: NA; v_call: TRBV5-1; clone_size: NA; j_call: TRBJ2-3; cdr3_aa: CASSPGGTDTQYF; cdr3_nt: TGCGCCAGCAGCCCCGGCGGCACAGATACGCAGTATTTT
d_call: NA; v_call: TRBV29-1; clone_size: NA; j_call: TRBJ2-5; cdr3_aa: CSVESGIRETQYF; cdr3_nt: TGCAGCGTTGAGTCGGGTATCCGAGAGACCCAGTACTTC
d_call: NA; v_call: TRBV15; clone_size: NA; j_call: TRBJ2-5; cdr3_aa: CATSRGNNQETQYF; cdr3_nt: TGTGCCACCAGCAGAGGTAACAACCAAGAGACCCAGTACTTC
d_call: NA; v_call: TRBV6-5; clone_size: NA; j_call: TRBJ2-1; cdr3_aa: CASSYGQWGGEQFF; cdr3_nt: TGTGCCAGCAGTTACGGACAGTGGGGCGGTGAGCAGTTCTTC
d_call: NA; v_call: TRBV4-2; clone_size: NA; j_call: TRBJ2-5; cdr3_aa: CASSLDSQETQYF; cdr3_nt: TGTGCCAGCAGCCTAGACAGTCAAGAGACCCAGTACTTC
d_call: NA; v_call: TRBV18; clone_size: NA; j_call: TRBJ2-1; cdr3_aa: CASSPGILGLSNEQFF; cdr3_nt: TGTGCCAGCTCACCTGGAATTCTAGGGCTAAGCAATGAGCAGTTCTTC
d_call: TRBD2; v_call: TRBV7-9; clone_size: few; j_call: TRBJ2-7; cdr3_aa: CASSSVGSGNHEQYF; cdr3_nt: TGTGCCAGCAGCTCCGTGGGTAGCGGGAACCACGAGCAGTACTTC
d_call: NA; v_call: TRBV7-2; clone_size: NA; j_call: TRBJ2-7; cdr3_aa: CASSLGGLLTYEQYF; cdr3_nt: TGTGCCAGCAGCTTAGGGGGACTCCTCACCTACGAGCAGTACTTC
d_call: TRBD1; v_call: TRBV4-2; clone_size: few; j_call: TRBJ2-7; cdr3_aa: CASSQVTTGEAYEQYF; cdr3_nt: TGTGCCAGCAGCCAAGTAACGACAGGGGAAGCCTACGAGCAGTACTTC
d_call: NA; v_call: TRBV4-2; clone_size: NA; j_call: TRBJ1-1; cdr3_aa: CASSHGKKLRNTEAFF; cdr3_nt: TGTGCCAGCAGCCATGGTAAAAAGTTACGAAACACTGAAGCTTTCTTT
d_call: TRBD1; v_call: TRBV10-3; clone_size: NA; j_call: TRBJ1-1; cdr3_aa: CAITMGQGNTEAFF; cdr3_nt: TGTGCCATCACTATGGGACAGGGGAACACTGAAGCTTTCTTT
d_call: NA; v_call: TRBV11-2; clone_size: once; j_call: TRBJ1-4; cdr3_aa: CASSPSPVRVELFF; cdr3_nt: TGTGCCAGCAGCCCCTCTCCAGTCAGGGTTGAACTGTTTTTT
d_call: TRBD1; v_call: TRBV18; clone_size: NA; j_call: TRBJ2-3; cdr3_aa: CASSGLQGAGDTQYF; cdr3_nt: TGTGCCAGCTCAGGGCTACAGGGGGCTGGAGATACGCAGTATTTT
d_call: TRBD1; v_call: TRBV20-1; clone_size: once; j_call: TRBJ1-3; cdr3_aa: CSAGDSNTIYF; cdr3_nt: TGCAGTGCTGGGGACAGCAACACCATATATTTT
d_call: NA; v_call: TRBV7-9; clone_size: NA; j_call: TRBJ2-1; cdr3_aa: CASSLGTTGSYNEQFF; cdr3_nt: TGTGCCAGCAGCTTAGGGACGACGGGGTCCTACAATGAGCAGTTCTTC
d_call: NA; v_call: TRBV27; clone_size: NA; j_call: TRBJ2-1; cdr3_aa: CASSFRGGWAGDNEQFF; cdr3_nt: TGTGCCAGCAGTTTTCGAGGGGGTTGGGCGGGAGATAATGAGCAGTTCTTC